This T cell receptor beta chain is drawn from a study of OX40 agonist ivuxolimab in advanced cancers. Study-wide background: The patients received ivuxolimab by intravenous route every 2 weeks at 0.01 to 10 mg/kg. Patients treated during dose escalation were battling hepatocellular carcinoma, melanoma, renal cell or head and neck cancer.

General study points: Among the lowest peripheral clonal expansion occurred in 0.1-3.0 mg/kg partial responders.

Per the germline V gene, CDR1 is GTSNPN and CDR2 is SVGIG (reference sequence). The V end lost 6 bases, the J end lost 2 bases, and 10 bases lay between the germline ends. This CDR3 is 12 amino acids long. Only in-frame clones appear in the TCRdb table, and some are missing; sequencing was by immunoSEQ multiplex PCR. Of tens of thousands of clones detected, roughly 80% appear once; the ten largest clones hold around 7.8%. Patients with autoimmune history or systemic immunosuppression were excluded. This clone was counted a single time. Antigen specificity is unknown. This chain joins TRBV30 and TRBJ1-2; tentatively, D is TRBD1 (5 bases). The TCR originated in an adult with an advanced solid tumor such as melanoma, head and neck, liver or kidney cancer. This sample comprised CD4+ or CD8+ T cells sorted from blood, obtained in a trial of the OX40 agonist ivuxolimab. Here the CDR3 reads CACGKGNYGYTF. CDR3 in DNA: TGTGCCTGTGGAAAGGGGAACTATGGCTACACCTTC.